Listed below are T cell receptor beta chains from one sample, sequenced in a study of T-cell reconstitution after alpha-beta-depleted transplantation in children. TCRdb called the PCR reads again in MiXCR, with one record for every CDR3 protein. Here the sample spans 250,000 to 350,000 distinct CDR3 sequences, around 20% being singletons. This sample comprised PBMCs, mostly from graft donor cells, obtained 180 days after TCRalphabeta/CD19-depleted stem cell transplant. These receptors were obtained from a male patient younger than 18 who had a stem cell transplant for acute lymphoblastic leukemia, so the T cells may come from the graft donor. The CDR3 runs from the conserved cysteine through the conserved F or W. Each record gives: CDR3 protein, CDR3 DNA, clone size, V gene, J gene, D gene. D genes are given only for firm matches. Only some rows state a clone size, as once, few, many or a class for expanded clones.

CDR3: CASSLDRTGVGNYGYTF
DNA: TGTGCCAGCAGCTTAGACAGGACAGGGGTTGGGAACTATGGCTACACCTTC
size: -
V: TRBV27
J: TRBJ1-2
D: TRBD1

CDR3: CASSSVPGLASGGIWDTQYF
DNA: TGTGCCAGCAGCTCGGTTCCGGGACTAGCCTCAGGGGGGATATGGGATACGCAGTATTTT
size: few
V: TRBV11-2
J: TRBJ2-3
D: TRBD2

CDR3: CASSQDATGTPSLEQYF
DNA: TGCGCCAGCAGCCAAGATGCCACAGGAACCCCCTCTCTCGAGCAGTACTTC
size: -
V: TRBV4-1
J: TRBJ2-7
D: -

CDR3: CASSSQGRTGELFF
DNA: TGTGCCAGCAGCTCACAGGGGAGGACCGGGGAGCTGTTTTTT
size: few
V: TRBV5-4
J: TRBJ2-2
D: -

CDR3: CASSFGSGTGAYNEQFF
DNA: TGCGCCAGCAGTTTCGGATCCGGGACAGGGGCCTACAATGAGCAGTTCTTC
size: few
V: TRBV5-1
J: TRBJ2-1
D: TRBD1

CDR3: CASSSASELQETQYF
DNA: TGTGCCAGCAGCTCCGCTAGCGAACTCCAAGAGACCCAGTACTTC
size: -
V: TRBV7-3
J: TRBJ2-5
D: -

CDR3: CATSRDWGTDTQYF
DNA: TGTGCCACCAGCAGAGATTGGGGGACAGATACGCAGTATTTT
size: many
V: TRBV15
J: TRBJ2-3
D: -

CDR3: CASRAGSHEQYF
DNA: TGTGCCAGCAGAGCGGGGTCCCACGAGCAGTACTTC
size: many
V: TRBV7-9
J: TRBJ2-7
D: TRBD2

CDR3: CASNMLASGRAREQFF
DNA: TGTGCCAGCAACATGCTCGCTAGCGGGAGGGCTCGGGAGCAGTTCTTC
size: few
V: TRBV7-8
J: TRBJ2-1
D: TRBD2

CDR3: CSAPWGVLNTEAFF
DNA: TGCAGTGCCCCCTGGGGAGTACTGAACACTGAAGCTTTCTTT
size: -
V: TRBV20-1
J: TRBJ1-1
D: -

CDR3: CASSFLRGNTGELFF
DNA: TGTGCCAGCAGCTTCCTGAGGGGAAACACCGGGGAGCTGTTTTTT
size: -
V: TRBV11-3
J: TRBJ2-2
D: -

CDR3: CASSLRASGTYEQYF
DNA: TGTGCCAGCAGTTTAAGGGCTAGCGGAACCTACGAGCAGTACTTC
size: -
V: TRBV12-3/TRBV12-4
J: TRBJ2-7
D: TRBD2

CDR3: CSARGGPWETQYF
DNA: TGCAGTGCTAGGGGGGGGCCTTGGGAGACCCAGTACTTC
size: few
V: TRBV20-1
J: TRBJ2-5
D: -

CDR3: CASSLIMNYGYTF
DNA: TGTGCCAGCAGTTTAATAATGAACTATGGCTACACCTTC
size: few
V: TRBV27
J: TRBJ1-2
D: -

CDR3: CATSRTGGLNTEAFF
DNA: TGTGCCACCAGCCGTACAGGGGGCCTGAACACTGAAGCTTTCTTT
size: -
V: TRBV15
J: TRBJ1-1
D: TRBD1

CDR3: CASSHYRIGSTDTQYF
DNA: TGTGCCAGCAGCCATTACAGGATAGGTAGCACAGATACGCAGTATTTT
size: -
V: TRBV3-1
J: TRBJ2-3
D: -

CDR3: CASSRGHGPFQETQYF
DNA: TGCGCCAGCAGCAGGGGTCACGGACCGTTTCAAGAGACCCAGTACTTC
size: -
V: TRBV5-1
J: TRBJ2-5
D: -

CDR3: CASSPLSLAGGLNSYNEQFF
DNA: TGTGCCAGCAGCCCTCTCTCCCTAGCGGGAGGACTTAACTCCTACAATGAGCAGTTCTTC
size: -
V: TRBV4-2
J: TRBJ2-1
D: TRBD2

CDR3: CASSFGLPSYEQYF
DNA: TGTGCCAGCAGCTTTGGCCTTCCGTCCTACGAGCAGTACTTC
size: -
V: TRBV5-6
J: TRBJ2-7
D: -

CDR3: CASSLSGYGAPLHF
DNA: TGCGCCAGCAGCTTATCGGGGTATGGCGCACCCCTCCACTTT
size: few
V: TRBV5-1
J: TRBJ1-6
D: -

CDR3: CASSSLRDRGDYEQYF
DNA: TGCGCCAGCAGCTCGCTCCGGGACAGGGGTGACTACGAGCAGTACTTC
size: few
V: TRBV5-1
J: TRBJ2-7
D: TRBD1

CDR3: CATRPSGNNQPQHF
DNA: TGTGCCACCAGGCCCAGTGGGAACAATCAGCCCCAGCATTTT
size: -
V: TRBV24-1
J: TRBJ1-5
D: -

CDR3: CATSDSGGPSNQPQHF
DNA: TGTGCCACCAGTGATTCAGGGGGCCCTAGCAATCAGCCCCAGCATTTT
size: -
V: TRBV24-1
J: TRBJ1-5
D: TRBD1

CDR3: CASSPTAALTSIMNTEAFF
DNA: TGCGCCAGCAGCCCGACAGCCGCGCTGACTTCTATCATGAACACTGAAGCTTTCTTT
size: -
V: TRBV5-1
J: TRBJ1-1
D: -

CDR3: CASSQGSAGRSYNEQFF
DNA: TGCGCCAGCAGCCAAGGCTCCGCAGGGCGCTCCTACAATGAGCAGTTCTTC
size: -
V: TRBV4-1
J: TRBJ2-1
D: -

CDR3: CASSFRRGDTDTQYF
DNA: TGTGCCAGCAGCTTCCGGCGGGGGGATACAGATACGCAGTATTTT
size: few
V: TRBV7-2
J: TRBJ2-3
D: TRBD2

CDR3: CASSVPKTSGSTDTQYF
DNA: TGTGCCAGCAGCGTCCCCAAGACTAGCGGGTCCACAGATACGCAGTATTTT
size: -
V: TRBV9
J: TRBJ2-3
D: TRBD2

CDR3: CATSDELGGDTQYF
DNA: TGTGCCACCAGTGATGAGCTGGGCGGAGATACGCAGTATTTT
size: few
V: TRBV24-1
J: TRBJ2-3
D: -

CDR3: CASSLALAGGANVLTF
DNA: TGTGCCAGCAGCTTAGCGCTGGCTGGGGGGGCCAACGTCCTGACTTTC
size: -
V: TRBV11-1
J: TRBJ2-6
D: -

CDR3: CATTLPGLAQETQYF
DNA: TGTGCCACCACCCTCCCCGGACTAGCCCAAGAGACCCAGTACTTC
size: -
V: TRBV15
J: TRBJ2-5
D: TRBD2

CDR3: CASRRSAVDTGELFF
DNA: TGTGCCAGCAGAAGGTCCGCAGTAGACACCGGGGAGCTGTTTTTT
size: -
V: TRBV12-3/TRBV12-4
J: TRBJ2-2
D: -

CDR3: CASSLEGARSYEQYF
DNA: TGTGCCAGCAGTTTAGAGGGGGCTCGGTCCTACGAGCAGTACTTC
size: -
V: TRBV12-3/TRBV12-4
J: TRBJ2-7
D: TRBD1

CDR3: CASSAIRTSGKGLYF
DNA: TGTGCCAGCAGCGCCATTCGGACTAGCGGGAAAGGGTTGTACTTC
size: -
V: TRBV9
J: TRBJ2-7
D: TRBD2

CDR3: CASSAVGALYGYTF
DNA: TGCGCCAGCAGTGCCGTCGGGGCCCTCTATGGCTACACCTTC
size: few
V: TRBV5-1
J: TRBJ1-2
D: -

CDR3: CAISGVNEQFF
DNA: TGTGCCATCAGTGGGGTCAATGAGCAGTTCTTC
size: -
V: TRBV10-3
J: TRBJ2-1
D: -

CDR3: CSAGGPPRRETQYF
DNA: TGCAGTGCTGGGGGTCCCCCTAGGCGAGAGACCCAGTACTTC
size: once
V: TRBV20-1
J: TRBJ2-5
D: -

CDR3: CASSYSGGTFQPQHF
DNA: TGTGCCAGCAGTTACTCGGGGGGGACGTTTCAGCCCCAGCATTTT
size: few
V: TRBV6-5
J: TRBJ1-5
D: -

CDR3: CASSLKGWREGPGELFF
DNA: TGTGCCAGCAGCTTAAAGGGCTGGCGGGAGGGCCCCGGGGAGCTGTTTTTT
size: few
V: TRBV7-3
J: TRBJ2-2
D: TRBD2

CDR3: CASSHLLAGGFYNEQFF
DNA: TGTGCCAGCAGCCACCTTCTAGCGGGAGGGTTCTACAATGAGCAGTTCTTC
size: few
V: TRBV3-1
J: TRBJ2-1
D: TRBD2

CDR3: CASSRRQPQQDTQYF
DNA: TGTGCCAGCAGCCGTCGACAGCCTCAACAGGATACGCAGTATTTT
size: -
V: TRBV7-9
J: TRBJ2-3
D: -

CDR3: CASSSRLLADNEQFF
DNA: TGCGCCAGCAGCTCCCGTCTACTAGCGGACAATGAGCAGTTCTTC
size: few
V: TRBV5-1
J: TRBJ2-1
D: TRBD2